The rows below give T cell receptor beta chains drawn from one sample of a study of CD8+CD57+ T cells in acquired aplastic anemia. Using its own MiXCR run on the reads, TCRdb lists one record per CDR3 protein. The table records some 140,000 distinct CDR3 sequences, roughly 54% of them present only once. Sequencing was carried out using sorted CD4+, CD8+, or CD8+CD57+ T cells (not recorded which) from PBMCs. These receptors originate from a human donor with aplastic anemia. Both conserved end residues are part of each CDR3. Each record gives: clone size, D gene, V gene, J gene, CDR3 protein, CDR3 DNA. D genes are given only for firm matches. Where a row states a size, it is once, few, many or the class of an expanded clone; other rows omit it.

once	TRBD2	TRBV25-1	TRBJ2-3	CASSDWTSRYGRGTQYF	TGTGCCAGCAGTGACTGGACTAGCCGATACGGGAGAGGTACGCAGTATTTT
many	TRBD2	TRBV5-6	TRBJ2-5	CASSFLGLAGADQETQYF	TGTGCCAGCAGCTTCTTGGGACTAGCGGGGGCCGACCAAGAGACCCAGTACTTC
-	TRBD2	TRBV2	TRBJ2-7	CASSAPTSGEVYEQYF	TGTGCCAGCAGTGCTCCGACTAGCGGGGAGGTCTACGAGCAGTACTTC
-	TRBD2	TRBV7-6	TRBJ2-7	CASSSRTSDYEQYF	TGTGCCAGCAGCTCTCGGACTAGCGACTACGAGCAGTACTTC
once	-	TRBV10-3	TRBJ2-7	CAISGSTDYYEQCF	TGTGCCATCAGTGGATCAACAGATTACTACGAGCAGTGCTTC
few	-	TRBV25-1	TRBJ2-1	CASSDPGELHNEQFF	TGTGCCAGCAGTGATCCGGGGGAACTCCACAATGAGCAGTTCTTC
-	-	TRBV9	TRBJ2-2	CASSVDEGVGELFF	TGTGCTAGCAGCGTAGACGAGGGGGTCGGGGAGCTGTTTTTT
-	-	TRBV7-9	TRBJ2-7	CASTPPDSYEQYF	TGTGCCAGCACCCCGCCGGACTCCTACGAGCAGTACTTC
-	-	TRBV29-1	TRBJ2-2	CSVRLTGHGELFF	TGCAGCGTTCGGTTGACAGGTCACGGGGAGCTGTTTTTT
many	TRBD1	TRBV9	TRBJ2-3	CASSDGQGEDTQYF	TGTGCCAGCAGCGATGGACAGGGGGAAGATACGCAGTATTTT
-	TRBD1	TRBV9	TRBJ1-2	CASSVDRRQGGYGYTF	TGTGCCAGCAGCGTAGATCGGAGACAGGGGGGCTATGGCTACACCTTC
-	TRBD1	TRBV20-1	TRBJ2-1	CSARAGGEQFF	TGCAGTGCTAGAGCAGGGGGTGAGCAGTTCTTC
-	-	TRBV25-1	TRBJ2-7	CASKELTRQYF	TGTGCCAGCAAGGAGCTCACGCGGCAGTACTTC
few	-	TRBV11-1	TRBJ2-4	CASSPVGAGAKNIQYF	TGTGCCAGCTCCCCCGTGGGCGCGGGGGCCAAAAACATTCAGTACTTC
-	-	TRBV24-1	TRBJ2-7	CATSDRQFGEQYF	TGTGCCACCAGTGATCGACAGTTCGGCGAGCAGTACTTC
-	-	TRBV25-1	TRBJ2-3	CASSVFGTDTQYF	TGTGCCAGCAGTGTTTTTGGCACAGATACGCAGTATTTT
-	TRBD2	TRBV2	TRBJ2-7	CASTPSGGSVHEQYF	TGTGCCAGCACTCCTAGCGGGGGTTCCGTCCACGAGCAGTACTTC
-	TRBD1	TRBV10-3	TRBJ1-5	CAIGTGGSNQPQHF	TGTGCCATCGGGACAGGGGGCAGCAATCAGCCCCAGCATTTT
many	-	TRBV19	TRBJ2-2	CASSSGEAGELFF	TGTGCCAGTAGTAGCGGGGAGGCCGGGGAGCTGTTTTTT
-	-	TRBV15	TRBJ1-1	CATSRKGMGSTEAFF	TGTGCCACCAGCAGAAAGGGCATGGGGAGCACTGAAGCTTTCTTT
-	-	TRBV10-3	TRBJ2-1	CAISESVLNEQFF	TGTGCCATCAGTGAGTCGGTATTGAATGAGCAGTTCTTC
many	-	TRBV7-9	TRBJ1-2	CASRRDVYGYTF	TGTGCCAGCAGGCGGGACGTTTATGGCTACACCTTC
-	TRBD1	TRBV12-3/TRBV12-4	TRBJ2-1	CASKPTGYAYNEQFF	TGTGCCAGCAAACCGACAGGGTACGCCTACAATGAGCAGTTCTTC
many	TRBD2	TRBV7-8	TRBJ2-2	CASSLFGLAGGWAGELFF	TGTGCCAGCAGCTTATTTGGGCTAGCGGGGGGTTGGGCCGGGGAGCTGTTTTTT
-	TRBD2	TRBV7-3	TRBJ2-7	CASSPQTSGGPRGEQYF	TGTGCCAGCAGCCCACAGACTAGCGGGGGGCCTCGCGGCGAGCAGTACTTC
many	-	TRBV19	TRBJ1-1	CASIPLYGQGGNTEAFF	TGTGCCAGTATCCCCCTCTACGGCCAGGGCGGGAACACTGAAGCTTTCTTT
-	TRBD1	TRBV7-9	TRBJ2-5	CASGVGQQETQYF	TGTGCCAGCGGCGTGGGACAGCAAGAGACCCAGTACTTC
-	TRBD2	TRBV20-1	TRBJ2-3	CSARHPLAATDTQYF	TGCAGTGCTAGACACCCACTAGCGGCGACAGATACGCAGTATTTT
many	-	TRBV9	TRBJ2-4	CASSVGRTMDIQYF	TGTGCCAGCAGCGTAGGACGGACCATGGACATTCAGTACTTC
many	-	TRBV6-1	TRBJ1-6	CASSAEGGQRYNSPLHF	TGTGCCAGCAGTGCTGAAGGCGGACAGCGCTATAATTCACCCCTCCACTTT
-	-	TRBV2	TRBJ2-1	CASSPFGPYNEQFF	TGTGCCAGCAGTCCATTCGGCCCCTACAATGAGCAGTTCTTC
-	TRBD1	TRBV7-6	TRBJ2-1	CASSYQYRGRRVNEQFF	TGTGCCAGCAGCTACCAATACAGGGGCCGTCGCGTCAATGAGCAGTTCTTC
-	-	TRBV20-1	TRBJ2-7	CSARGTGISYEQYF	TGCAGTGCTAGGGGGACCGGGATCTCCTACGAGCAGTACTTC
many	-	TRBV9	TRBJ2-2	CASSVATRGDTGELFF	TGTGCCAGCAGCGTAGCTACTAGGGGGGACACCGGGGAGCTGTTTTTT
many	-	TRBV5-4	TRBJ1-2	CASSLEGSRNSPSMGYTF	TGTGCCAGCAGCTTGGAGGGTAGTCGGAACAGCCCTTCGATGGGCTACACCTTC
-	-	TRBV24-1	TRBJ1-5	CATSDSQAYNQPQHF	TGTGCCACCAGTGATTCCCAGGCGTACAATCAGCCCCAGCATTTT
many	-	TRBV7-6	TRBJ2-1	CASSLTKGPPQDEQFF	TGTGCCAGCAGCTTAACCAAGGGCCCCCCCCAAGATGAGCAGTTCTTC
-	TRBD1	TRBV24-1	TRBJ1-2	CATSARDRAKGYGYTF	TGTGCCACCAGTGCTAGAGACAGGGCAAAGGGCTATGGCTACACCTTC
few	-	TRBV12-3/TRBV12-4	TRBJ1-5	CASSTSSKGGRNQPQHF	TGTGCCAGCTCAACCTCATCAAAGGGGGGAAGAAATCAGCCCCAGCATTTT
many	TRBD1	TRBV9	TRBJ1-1	CASKGANTEAFF	TGTGCCAGCAAGGGGGCGAACACTGAAGCTTTCTTT